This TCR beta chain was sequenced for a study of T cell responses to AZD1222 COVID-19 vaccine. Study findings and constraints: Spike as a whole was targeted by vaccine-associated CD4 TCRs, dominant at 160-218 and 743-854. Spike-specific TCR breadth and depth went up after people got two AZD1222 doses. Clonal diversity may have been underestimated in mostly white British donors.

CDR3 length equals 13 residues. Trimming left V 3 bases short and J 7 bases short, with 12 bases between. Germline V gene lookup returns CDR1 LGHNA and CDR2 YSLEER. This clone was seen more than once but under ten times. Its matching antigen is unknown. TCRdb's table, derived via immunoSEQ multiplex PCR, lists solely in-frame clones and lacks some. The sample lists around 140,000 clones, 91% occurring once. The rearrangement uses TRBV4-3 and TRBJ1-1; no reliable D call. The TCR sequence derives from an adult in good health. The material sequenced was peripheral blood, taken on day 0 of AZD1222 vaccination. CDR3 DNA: TGCGCCAGCAGCCAGCTGGACGTCGGTGAAGCTTTCTTT. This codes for CASSQLDVGEAFF.